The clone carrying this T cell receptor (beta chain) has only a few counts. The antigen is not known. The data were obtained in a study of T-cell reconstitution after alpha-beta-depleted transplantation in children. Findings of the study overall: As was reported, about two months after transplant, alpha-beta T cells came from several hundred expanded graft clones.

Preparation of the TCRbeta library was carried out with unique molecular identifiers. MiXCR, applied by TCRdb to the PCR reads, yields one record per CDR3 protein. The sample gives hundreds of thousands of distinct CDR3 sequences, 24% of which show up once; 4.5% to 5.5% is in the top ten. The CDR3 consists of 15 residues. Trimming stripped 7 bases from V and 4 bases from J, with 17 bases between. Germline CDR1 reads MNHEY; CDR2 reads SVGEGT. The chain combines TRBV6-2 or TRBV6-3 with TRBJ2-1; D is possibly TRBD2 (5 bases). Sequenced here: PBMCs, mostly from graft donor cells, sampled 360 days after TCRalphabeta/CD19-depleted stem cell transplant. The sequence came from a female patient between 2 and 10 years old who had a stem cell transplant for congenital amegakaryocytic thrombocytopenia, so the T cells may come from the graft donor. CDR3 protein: CASTKLLEEYNEQFF. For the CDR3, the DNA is TGTGCCAGCACCAAACTTTTGGAGGAATACAATGAGCAGTTCTTC.